The 5 T cell receptor beta chains given below trace back to one sample, sequenced in a study of CD8+ T cells in alopecia areata. Sequencing used cDNA as its template, made by extracting RNA and reverse transcribing it. Here immunoSEQ multiplex PCR was the method, and the copy in TCRdb shows in-frame clones only, minus some. The sample has over 250,000 clones, none seen only once. Combined cutaneous lymph node cells underwent sorting by CD4, CD8alpha, NKG2D, NKG2ACE and additional markers. Sequenced input: CD4+ T cells sorted from a lymph node. The receptors here all came from a C3H/HeJ mouse with alopecia areata. The strain bears MHC haplotype H2-k.

This clone appeared a few times. Genes and germline are mouse. The read finishes 4 residues shy of the CDR3 end, and the germline J gene is used to complete it. V is TRBV13-3 and J is TRBJ2-2, with D possibly matching TRBD1 (7 bases). Germline-derived CDR1 and CDR2 are NNHDY and SYVADS. V lost 0 bases to trimming and J lost 1 base, with 10 bases between them. The CDR3 sequence is 16 residues long. The CDR3 sequence: CASSDEGARNTGQLYF. The DNA read from the CDR3 is TGTGCCAGCAGTGATGAGGGGGCGCGAAACACCGGG.

This clone was picked up a small number of times. The gene names given are mouse names. The CDR3 extends 4 residues past the end of the read, so its final part is completed from the germline J gene. This same CDR3 is encoded by further DNA sequences in the sample. This chain uses TRBV13-3 with TRBJ2-5; D not resolved. The CDR3 covers 13 residues. The V gene's germline CDR1 is NNHDY and CDR2 SYVADS. Trimming took off 3 bases at V and 0 bases at J, with 5 bases between the two ends. The CDR3 bases that were read are TGTGCCAGCAGTGCAAGGAACCAAGAC. Residues: CASSARNQD. The whole CDR3 protein reads CASSARNQDTQYF.

Concerning this clone itself: Mouse gene names and germline throughout. From the germline J gene comes the end of the CDR3, since the read stops 4 residues before it. This chain joins TRBV13-1 and TRBJ1-2; the D gene is possibly TRBD1 (6 bases). Germline V gene sequence: CDR1 NSHNY, CDR2 SYGAGN. The CDR3 contains 12 residues. Trimming removed 5 bases from V and 4 bases from J, with 9 bases in between. CDR3 amino acids: CASSKGGSDYTF. The part of the CDR3 DNA that was read is TGTGCCAGCAGCAAAGGGGGCTCC.

About this clone: All gene names here are mouse names. The CDR3 end lies 3 residues beyond the end of the read and is filled in from the germline J gene. The chain recombines TRBV13-3 with TRBJ1-6; tentatively, D is TRBD1 (6 bases). TRBJ1-6 is identified as an open reading frame with a role that is uncertain. The CDR3 loop spans 15 amino acids. Trimming removed 2 bases at V and 4 bases at J, with 10 bases between. Per germline, CDR1 NNHDY and CDR2 SYVADS. The DNA read from the CDR3 is TGTGCCAGCAGTGAGAGGGGGGCGTATAATTCGCCC. Amino acids: CASSERGAYNSP. The complete CDR3 reads CASSERGAYNSPLYF.

This clone was detected ten times or more. Genes and germline are mouse. The CDR3 end falls 4 residues outside the read, so it is completed with the germline J gene. Distinct nucleotide sequences in the sample also encode this CDR3. This chain uses TRBV1 with TRBJ2-7; 8 nucleotides agree with TRBD2. This CDR3 spans 15 amino acids. The V and J ends lost 0 bases and 3 bases, in that order; junction bases with no gene match: 4. Germline V gene lookup returns CDR1 NSQYPW and CDR2 LRSPGD (reference sequence). The CDR3 region is CTCSADLLGGYEQYF. The CDR3 DNA, read in part, is TGCACCTGCAGTGCAGATCTGCTGGGGGGCTAT.